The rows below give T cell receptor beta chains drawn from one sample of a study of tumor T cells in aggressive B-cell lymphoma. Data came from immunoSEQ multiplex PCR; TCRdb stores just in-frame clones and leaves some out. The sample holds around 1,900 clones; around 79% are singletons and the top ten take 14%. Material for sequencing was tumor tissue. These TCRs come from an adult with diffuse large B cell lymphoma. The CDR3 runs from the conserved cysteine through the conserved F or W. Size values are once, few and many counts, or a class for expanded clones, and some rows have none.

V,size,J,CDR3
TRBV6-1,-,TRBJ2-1,CASRGQGGNEQFF
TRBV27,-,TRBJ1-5,CASSYDRNQPQHF
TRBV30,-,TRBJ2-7,CAFLKKLAHPPEQYF
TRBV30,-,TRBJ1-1,CAWSPGGGEAFF
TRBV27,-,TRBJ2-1,CASTLYNEQFF
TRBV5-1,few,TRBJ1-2,CASSPLVMIGDYGYTF
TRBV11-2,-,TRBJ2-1,CASRVAGGFYNEQFF
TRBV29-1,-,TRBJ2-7,CSVAVTAYEQYF
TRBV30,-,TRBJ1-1,CAWARLEAFF
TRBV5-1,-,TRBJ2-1,CASSLTSGGGNEQFF
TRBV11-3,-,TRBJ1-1,CASSLLWRVNTEAFF
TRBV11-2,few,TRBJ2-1,CASSLAVRSEQFF
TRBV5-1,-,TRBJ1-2,CASSYGGTANYGYTF
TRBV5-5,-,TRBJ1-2,CASTSRGTYGYTF
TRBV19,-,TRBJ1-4,CASSPRGTTNEKLFF
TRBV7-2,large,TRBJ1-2,CASSAAGEVFGYTF
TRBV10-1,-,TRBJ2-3,CASSDSNPGDTQYF
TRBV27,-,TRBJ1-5,CASSLDRGNQPQHF
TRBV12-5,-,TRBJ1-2,CASGLALGPSTYGYTF
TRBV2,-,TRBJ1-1,CASSDRGTFQDTEAFF
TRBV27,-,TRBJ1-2,CASSLGQGYGYTF
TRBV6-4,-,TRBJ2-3,CASSERGGLNTQYF
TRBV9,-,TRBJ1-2,CASSASRGVANYGYTF
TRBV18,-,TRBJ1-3,CASSPLEGTGNTIYF
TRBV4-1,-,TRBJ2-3,CASSLDRGNTDTQYF
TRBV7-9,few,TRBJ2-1,CASSLAGTSGSYNEQFF
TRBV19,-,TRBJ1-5,CASRTWGVQPQHF
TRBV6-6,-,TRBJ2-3,CASTQPGTGKDTQYF
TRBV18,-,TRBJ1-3,CASSPPRIGGNTIYF
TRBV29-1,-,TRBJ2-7,CSVEVSGGGFEQYF
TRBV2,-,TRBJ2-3,CASSYTDTQYF
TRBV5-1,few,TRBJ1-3,CASSLTTGGTGNTIYF
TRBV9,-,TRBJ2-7,CASSVGLAGAYEQYF
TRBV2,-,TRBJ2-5,CASSPGLKETQYF
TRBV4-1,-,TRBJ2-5,CASSQDWRRWLAAQVTQYF
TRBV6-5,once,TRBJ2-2,CASRGQGFTGELFF
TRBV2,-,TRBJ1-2,CASQGTGYTF
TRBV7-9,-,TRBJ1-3,CASSPTGQGVPGNTIYF
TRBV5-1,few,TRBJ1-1,CASSPGYRVGNTEAFF
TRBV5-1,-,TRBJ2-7,CASGLERGSPGTYEQYF
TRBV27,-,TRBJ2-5,CASRRGQLQETQYF
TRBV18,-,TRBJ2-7,CASSSRQFYEQYF
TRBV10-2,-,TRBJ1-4,CASSDRGGNEKLFF
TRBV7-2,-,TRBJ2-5,CASSPRTGPGETQYF
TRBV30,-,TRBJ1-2,CACYREQDYGYTF
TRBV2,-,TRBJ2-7,CASRYGSTGEQYF
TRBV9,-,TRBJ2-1,CASSVSGQGKDEQFF
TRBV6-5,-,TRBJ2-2,CASKGYGGELFF
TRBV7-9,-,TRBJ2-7,CASSSGTGVYEQYF